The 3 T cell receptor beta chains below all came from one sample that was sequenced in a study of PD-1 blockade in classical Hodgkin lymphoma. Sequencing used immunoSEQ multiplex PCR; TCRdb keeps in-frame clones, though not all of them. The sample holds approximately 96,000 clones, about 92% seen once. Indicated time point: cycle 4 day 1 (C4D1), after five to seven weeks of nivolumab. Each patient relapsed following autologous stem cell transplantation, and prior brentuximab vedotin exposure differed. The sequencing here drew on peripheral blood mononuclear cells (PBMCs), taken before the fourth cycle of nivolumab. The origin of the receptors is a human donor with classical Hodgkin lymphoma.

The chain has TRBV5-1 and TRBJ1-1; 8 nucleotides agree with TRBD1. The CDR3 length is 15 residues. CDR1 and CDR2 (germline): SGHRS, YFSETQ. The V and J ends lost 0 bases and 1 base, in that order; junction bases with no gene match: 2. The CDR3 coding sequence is TGCGCCAGCAGCTTGGGACAGGGGTCGAACACTGAAGCTTTCTTT. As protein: CASSLGQGSNTEAFF.

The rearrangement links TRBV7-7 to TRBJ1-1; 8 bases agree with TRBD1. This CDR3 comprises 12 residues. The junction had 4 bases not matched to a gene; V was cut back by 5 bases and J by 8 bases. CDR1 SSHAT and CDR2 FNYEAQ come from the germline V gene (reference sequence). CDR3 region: CASSRTGWEAFF. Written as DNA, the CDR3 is TGTGCCAGCAGCCGGACAGGGTGGGAAGCTTTCTTT. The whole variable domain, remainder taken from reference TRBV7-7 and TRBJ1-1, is GAGVSQSPRYKVTKRGQDVTLRCDPISSHATLYWYQQALGQGPEFLTYFNYEAQPDKSGLPSDRFSAERPEGSISTLTIQRTEQRDSAMYRCASSRTGWEAFFGQGTRLTVV.

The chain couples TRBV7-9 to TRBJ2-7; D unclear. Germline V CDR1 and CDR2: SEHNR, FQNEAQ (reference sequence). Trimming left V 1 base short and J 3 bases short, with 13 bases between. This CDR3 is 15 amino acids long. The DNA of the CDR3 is TGTGCCAGCAGCTTAGGGGTCGGATTCCTCTACGAGCAGTACTTC. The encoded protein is CASSLGVGFLYEQYF.